The clone carrying this T cell receptor (beta chain) was seen repeatedly, ten times or more. The CDR3 loop spans 18 amino acids. Germline V gene data show CDR1 as SGHVS and CDR2 as FNYEAQ. With 2 bases clipped from V and 2 bases from J, the junction kept 12 bases outside the gene matches. Uncontrolled infection, other autoimmune disease, pregnancy or lactation barred patients from enrollment. Thyroid ultrasound, orbital computed tomography, clinical symptoms, and serum thyroxine and TRAb underpinned diagnoses. Amplification targeted TCR beta CDR3 regions from RNA transcripts. The HTBI primer set was used in a first-round RT-PCR of the TCR CDR3. Using its own MiXCR run on the multiplex PCR reads, TCRdb lists one record per CDR3 protein. Among 300,000 to 350,000 distinct CDR3 sequences, roughly 15% were seen once, and the ten largest hold 33%. This specimen comes from a study of T cells in Graves' hyperthyroidism and ophthalmopathy.

The clonotype was recovered from a man aged 25-45 years with Graves' hyperthyroidism. The specimen sequenced was blood. This chain links TRBV7-6 with TRBJ2-1; the match to TRBD2 covers 7 bases. CDR3 loop: CASSLRGRSGKAYNEQFF. The CDR3 region has the DNA TGTGCCAGCAGCTTACGGGGTCGAAGCGGGAAGGCCTACAATGAGCAGTTCTTC.